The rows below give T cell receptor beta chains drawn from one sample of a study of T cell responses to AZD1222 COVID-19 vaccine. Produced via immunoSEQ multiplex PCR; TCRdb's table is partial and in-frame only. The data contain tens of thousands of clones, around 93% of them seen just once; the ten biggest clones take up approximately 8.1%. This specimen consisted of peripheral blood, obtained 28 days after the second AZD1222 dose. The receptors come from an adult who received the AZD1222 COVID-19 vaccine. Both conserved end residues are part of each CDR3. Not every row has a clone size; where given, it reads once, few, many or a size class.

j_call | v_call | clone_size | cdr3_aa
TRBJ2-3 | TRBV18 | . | CASSPGLPGLTTDTQYF
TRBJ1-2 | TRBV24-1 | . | CATSDLLQGGYTF
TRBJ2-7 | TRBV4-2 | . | CASSGEPSSPSYEQYF
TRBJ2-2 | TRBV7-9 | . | CASSWLGGREAGELFF
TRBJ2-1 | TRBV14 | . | CASSHKRGHPPNNEQFF
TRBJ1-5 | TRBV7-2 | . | CASSRDQNQPQHF
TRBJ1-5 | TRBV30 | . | CAWTKDSGPNQPQHF
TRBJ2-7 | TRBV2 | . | CASSDQPYEQYF
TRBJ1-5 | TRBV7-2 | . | CASSNARGEPQHF
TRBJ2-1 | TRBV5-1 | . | CASSLSGLAGAGEQFF
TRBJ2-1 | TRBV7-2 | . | CASSLGGQMNEQFF
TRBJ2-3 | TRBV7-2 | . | CASSSPWGADTQYF
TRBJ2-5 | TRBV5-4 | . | CASRPGQPQETQYF
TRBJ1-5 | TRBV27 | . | CASSPDSFSNQPQHF
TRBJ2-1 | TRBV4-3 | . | CASSQGTSGRGEQFF
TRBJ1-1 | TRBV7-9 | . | CASSSGQGAVNTEAFF
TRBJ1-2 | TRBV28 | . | CASSLTPDGYTF
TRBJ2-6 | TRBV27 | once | CASGGLLANVLTF
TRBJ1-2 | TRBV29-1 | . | CSVEAQGGGYTF
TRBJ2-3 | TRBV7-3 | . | CASSSPTDTQYF
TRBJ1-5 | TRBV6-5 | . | CASSTDRVREQPQHF
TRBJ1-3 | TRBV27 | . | CASSLRAQTTGNTIYF
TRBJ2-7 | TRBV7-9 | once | CASLSNAYEQYF
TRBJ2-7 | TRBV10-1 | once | CASSPRRGDNSYEQYF
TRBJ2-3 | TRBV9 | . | CASSSRTGGPDTQYF
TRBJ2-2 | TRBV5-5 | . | CASSLTGNTGELFF
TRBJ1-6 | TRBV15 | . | CATSTGQGLFPLHF
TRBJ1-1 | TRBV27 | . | CASTAQGEDTEAFF
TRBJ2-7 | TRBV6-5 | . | CASTGRDPGPEQYF
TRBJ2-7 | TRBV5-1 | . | CASRGTGGVYEQYF
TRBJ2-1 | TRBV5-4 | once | CASSLIADEQFF
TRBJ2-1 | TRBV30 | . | CAWSRLKDTNNEQFF
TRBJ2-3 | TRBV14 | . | CASSQIRMGHTDTQYF
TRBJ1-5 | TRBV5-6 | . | CASSKARVSLHQPQHF
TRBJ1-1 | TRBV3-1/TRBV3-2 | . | CASSMTANTEAFF
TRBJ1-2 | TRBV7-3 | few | CASSLSPNKGYTF
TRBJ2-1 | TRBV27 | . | CASSLRWRQGEDNEQFF
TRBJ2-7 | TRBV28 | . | CATLTLSGTGQNF
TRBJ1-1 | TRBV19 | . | CASRDPSGRNTEAFF
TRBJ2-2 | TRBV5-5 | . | CASSLPDPGELFF